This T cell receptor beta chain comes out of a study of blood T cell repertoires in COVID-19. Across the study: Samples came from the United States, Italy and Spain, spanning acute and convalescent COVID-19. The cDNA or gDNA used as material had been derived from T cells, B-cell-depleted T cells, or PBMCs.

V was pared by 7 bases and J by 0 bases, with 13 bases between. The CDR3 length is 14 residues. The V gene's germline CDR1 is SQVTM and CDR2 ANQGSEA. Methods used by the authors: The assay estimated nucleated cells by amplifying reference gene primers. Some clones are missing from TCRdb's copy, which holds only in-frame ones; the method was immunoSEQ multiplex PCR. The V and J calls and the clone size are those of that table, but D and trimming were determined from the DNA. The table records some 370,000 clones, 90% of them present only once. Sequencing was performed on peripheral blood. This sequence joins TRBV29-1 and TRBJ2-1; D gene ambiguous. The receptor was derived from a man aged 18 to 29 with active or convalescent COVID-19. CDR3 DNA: TGCAGCGGTCGGTGGGCGAGCTCCTACAATGAGCAGTTCTTC. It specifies CSGRWASSYNEQFF.